The following is a T cell receptor (beta chain) sequence with its context. No antigen is known for it. The data were taken from a study of T cell responses to AZD1222 COVID-19 vaccine. Findings of the study overall: White British donors predominated, females outnumbered males, and clonal diversity was possibly underestimated. Sampling captured repertoires only after the peak T cell response. CD4 TCRs linked to vaccination spanned spike, dominating at 160-218 and 743-854.

Method: immunoSEQ multiplex PCR; TCRdb's copy keeps in-frame clones and lacks some. The sample has around 150,000 clones, more than 85% seen once. Recipients boosted at about 4 weeks or about 12 weeks are pooled. Germline V gene data show CDR1 as SGHKS and CDR2 as YYEKEE (reference sequence). The CDR3 is 13 amino acids. V was shortened by 0 bases and J by 9 bases, with 12 bases between the two germline ends. The receptor was derived from an adult who received the AZD1222 COVID-19 vaccine. The source material was peripheral blood, sampled 28 days after the second AZD1222 dose. This rearrangement joins TRBV5-5 to TRBJ1-1, with D maybe TRBD1 (5 bases). The CDR3, as DNA: TGTGCCAGCAGCTTGGACCGGGACCAAAAAGCTTTCTTT. Translation gives CASSLDRDQKAFF. Variable domain in full (rest from reference TRBV5-5 and TRBJ1-1): DAGVTQSPTHLIKTRGQQVTLRCSPISGHKSVSWYQQVLGQGPQFIFQYYEKEERGRGNFPDRFSARQFPNYSSELNVNALLLGDSALYLCASSLDRDQKAFFGQGTRLTVV.